This is a list of T cell receptor beta chains from one sample in a study of T-cell reconstitution after alpha-beta-depleted transplantation in children. TCRdb recomputed calls from the PCR reads with MiXCR, one row per CDR3 protein. The sample lists 300,000 to 400,000 distinct CDR3 sequences, 10% to 15% occurring once. The specimen was PBMCs, collected from the stem cell graft. The receptors stem from a human donor who donated a stem cell graft to a child with Fanconi anemia. CDR3s include the opening cysteine and the closing phenylalanine or tryptophan. A D gene is named only where the DNA matches it firmly. Some rows have no size entry. The others give once, few or many, or a class for an expanded clone.

D gene,clone size,J gene,V gene,CDR3 DNA,CDR3 protein
.,.,TRBJ1-2,TRBV7-2,TGTGCCAGCAGCTTAGTTGTTGGGAACTATGGCTACACCTTC,CASSLVVGNYGYTF
.,few,TRBJ2-7,TRBV30,TGTGCCTGGAGTATGCGGCCGGTGATCTACGAGCAGTACTTC,CAWSMRPVIYEQYF
.,many,TRBJ2-3,TRBV3-1,TGCGCCAGCAGCCAATATACAGATACGCAGTATTTT,CASSQYTDTQYF
.,few,TRBJ1-4,TRBV4-2,TGTGCCAGCAGCCGGGAACGGGGAGAAAAACTGTTTTTT,CASSRERGEKLFF
.,.,TRBJ1-1,TRBV5-1,TGCGCCAGCAGCGTGGGTTTAGCCTTTTCGAACACTGAAGCTTTCTTT,CASSVGLAFSNTEAFF
.,few,TRBJ1-4,TRBV7-2,TGTGCCAGCAGCTTATTTGGGCCTCGGGGAACTAATGAAAAACTGTTTTTT,CASSLFGPRGTNEKLFF
.,few,TRBJ1-4,TRBV5-1,TGCGCCAGCAGCCAGGGGAGCGTCGGATCCGGGGTAAAACTGTTTTTT,CASSQGSVGSGVKLFF
TRBD2,many,TRBJ2-3,TRBV7-6,TGTGCCAGCAGCTTTTCGAGCGGGGTAGGAGATACGCAGTATTTT,CASSFSSGVGDTQYF
TRBD1,many,TRBJ1-1,TRBV6-5,TGTGCCAGCAGCCGGGACAGGGGGCTGGAAGCTTTCTTT,CASSRDRGLEAFF
.,.,TRBJ2-3,TRBV7-6,TGTGCCAGCAGCTTCCCCGCGGAAGGAAGAACAGATACGCAGTATTTT,CASSFPAEGRTDTQYF
TRBD1,.,TRBJ2-1,TRBV3-1,TGTGCCAGCAGCCCCGGGACAGGTATTAGATACAATGAGCAGTTCTTC,CASSPGTGIRYNEQFF
TRBD2,.,TRBJ2-7,TRBV12-3/TRBV12-4,TGTGCCAGCAGTTTAGCTGGTGGGACTAGCGGGGGCTACGAGCAGTACTTC,CASSLAGGTSGGYEQYF
.,few,TRBJ2-1,TRBV7-7,TGTGCCAGCAGCTTAAACCGGGGGACAAATGAGCAGTTCTTC,CASSLNRGTNEQFF
TRBD1,few,TRBJ1-6,TRBV5-1,TGCGCCAGCAGCGTTACGGGACAGGGGATTTCACCCCTCCACTTT,CASSVTGQGISPLHF
TRBD2,.,TRBJ2-2,TRBV11-2,TGTGCCAGCAGCTTAGAATGGAGCGGGGGCGCGGGGACCGGGGAGCTGTTTTTT,CASSLEWSGGAGTGELFF
.,.,TRBJ1-3,TRBV12-3/TRBV12-4,TGTGCCAGCGGATGGACCCCCGAATATTTT,CASGWTPEYF
TRBD1,.,TRBJ1-2,TRBV9,TGTGCCACCAGCGTCACAGGGGAGAGCTATGGCTACACCTTC,CATSVTGESYGYTF
.,.,TRBJ2-1,TRBV7-6,TGTGCCAGCAGCTCCCCGGACTCACTCAATGAGCAGTTCTTC,CASSSPDSLNEQFF
.,few,TRBJ1-5,TRBV11-1,TGTGCCAGCAGCCCGATTGGGGTGGGCCAGGGTGATCAGCCCCAGCATTTT,CASSPIGVGQGDQPQHF
.,many,TRBJ2-7,TRBV11-2,TGTGCCAGCAGCTTATGGGGCGAGCAGTACTTC,CASSLWGEQYF
.,.,TRBJ2-2,TRBV10-3,TGTGCCATCAGAGCGCCGGGGCCTAACACCGGGGAGCTGTTTTTT,CAIRAPGPNTGELFF
.,few,TRBJ1-2,TRBV3-1,TGTGCCAGCAGCCAAGGACCTGGCTACACCTTC,CASSQGPGYTF
.,.,TRBJ2-2,TRBV12-3/TRBV12-4,TGTGCCAGCAGCCGGGACTCCGCATACCTAACCGGGGAGCTGTTTTTT,CASSRDSAYLTGELFF
.,.,TRBJ1-5,TRBV11-2,TGTGCCAGCAGCCTCCACGGGGAAAATCAGCCCCAGCATTTT,CASSLHGENQPQHF
TRBD2,many,TRBJ2-3,TRBV7-3,TGTGCCAGCAGCTTAACTAGCGGGGAAACAGATACGCAGTATTTT,CASSLTSGETDTQYF
.,few,TRBJ1-2,TRBV6-1,TGTGCCAGCAGCGTTCAGGGGAACAACTATGGCTACACCTTC,CASSVQGNNYGYTF